These 6 T cell receptor beta chains originate from one sample sequenced in a study of human T cells and chemical hapten exposure (dated by TCRdb to the early 2020s). The time point label here, explained by the study, means: pre-sensitization, week 0. The intended sense of this specimen's treatment or condition label: therapeutic diphenylcyclopropenone sensitization with weekly scalp DPC. Libraries were prepared through RACE. For sequencing, a NextSeq 500 was employed. TCRdb reworked the public reads: Q25 trimming with fastp, MiXCR clone assembly, productive beta chains retained. Here each entry gathers all rows of one CDR3 protein and keeps the most common genes and DNA. The sample table lists about 40,000 distinct CDR3 sequences, over 9.5% of them with a count of one. The ten largest account for about 5.9% of the sample. Sequenced here: whole blood, sampled in connection with sensitization to the hapten diphenylcyclopropenone (DPC). These receptors came from a man aged 25-40 years with alopecia areata. Some clones in this sample may be carry-over from other donors' samples.

Only a few counts were recorded for this clonotype. The CDR3 DNA is TGTGCCAGCAGCTTAATGAACATGAACACTGAAGCTTTCTTT. This gives the protein CASSLMNMNTEAFF. The chain combines TRBV7-9 with TRBJ1-1, with no clear D. The V end was cut by 2 bases, the J end by 0 bases, with 7 bases between. Looked up from germline, CDR1 is SEHNR and CDR2 is FQNEAQ (reference sequence). This CDR3 is 14 amino acids long.

This clonotype was seen many times. The chain joins TRBV7-9 to TRBJ2-1, with 10 bases lining up with TRBD2. The CDR3 runs 18 residues. The germline V gene has CDR1 SEHNR and CDR2 FQNEAQ (reference sequence). Trimming at V came to 3 bases and at J to 9 bases, leaving 17 bases not matched to a gene. CDR3 DNA: TGTGCCAGCAGCTTTTCTTGGGGGCGAGCGGGAGGGCCTGGTGAGCAGTTCTTC. Translating it yields CASSFSWGRAGGPGEQFF.

V and J are TRBV9 and TRBJ2-3; 10 bases agree with TRBD2. Looked up from germline, CDR1 is SGDLS and CDR2 is YYNGEE. The CDR3 consists of 16 residues. Germline trimming cut 4 bases from V and 5 bases from J; bases unmatched to any gene: 10. This CDR3 is CASSPSGGVLVDTQYF. CDR3 DNA sequence: TGTGCCAGCAGCCCAAGCGGGGGGGTCCTTGTAGATACGCAGTATTTT.

The rearrangement links TRBV7-9 to TRBJ2-4, with D tentatively TRBD1 (6 bases). The germline V gene encodes CDR1 SEHNR and CDR2 FQNEAQ (reference sequence). V was pared by 1 base and J by 3 bases, with 7 bases between. The length of the CDR3 is 14 residues. This CDR3 is CASSLGTVKNIQYF. As DNA, the CDR3 is TGTGCCAGCAGCTTAGGGACAGTCAAAAACATTCAGTACTTC.

This clonotype has a handful of counts. The V gene is TRBV2, the J gene TRBJ2-1; D is perhaps TRBD1 (5 bases). The CDR3 length is 15 residues. Trimming cost V 1 base and J 7 bases, with 14 bases left between them. Germline CDR1 SNHLY, CDR2 FYNNEI. This CDR3 reads CASSEVAGKGNEQFF. DNA of the CDR3: TGTGCCAGCAGTGAAGTGGCAGGGAAAGGTAATGAGCAGTTCTTC.

This clonotype has ten or more counts. V usage is TRBV7-8 and J usage is TRBJ2-2; D possibly matches TRBD1 or TRBD2 (6 bases each). Per germline, CDR1 SGHVS and CDR2 FQNEAQ. This CDR3 spans 16 amino acids. With 5 bases removed from V and 5 bases from J, the gap between germline ends came to 18 bases. The CDR3: CASSALTRGGTGELFF. In nucleotides, the CDR3 is TGTGCCAGCAGCGCACTGACTAGAGGGGGTACCGGGGAGCTGTTTTTT.